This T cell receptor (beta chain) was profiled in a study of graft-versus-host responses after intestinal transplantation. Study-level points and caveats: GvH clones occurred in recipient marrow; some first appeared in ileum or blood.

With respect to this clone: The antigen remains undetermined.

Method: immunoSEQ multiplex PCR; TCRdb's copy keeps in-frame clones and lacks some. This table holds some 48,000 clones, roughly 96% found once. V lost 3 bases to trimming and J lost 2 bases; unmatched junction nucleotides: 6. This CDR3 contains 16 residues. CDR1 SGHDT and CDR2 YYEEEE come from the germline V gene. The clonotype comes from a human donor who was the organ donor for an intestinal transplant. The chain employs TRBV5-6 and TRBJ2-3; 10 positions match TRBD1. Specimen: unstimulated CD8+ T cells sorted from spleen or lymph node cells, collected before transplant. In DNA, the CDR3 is TGTGCCAGCAGCTACCGGGACAGGGGATTCACAGATACGCAGTATTTT. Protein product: CASSYRDRGFTDTQYF.